This T cell receptor (beta chain) was captured in a study of Ad26.COV2.S vaccination and SARS-CoV-2 variants. This clone was observed once. The antigen is unknown. Clones were read by immunoSEQ multiplex PCR, and TCRdb kept only the in-frame ones, dropping some. Of more than 400,000 clones listed, over 80% are singletons. V gave up 2 bases and J gave up 2 bases, with 9 bases separating them. The CDR3 extends over 14 amino acids. Looked up from germline, CDR1 is SGHTA and CDR2 is FQGNSA. Study-level findings and limits: Vaccine and placebo groups showed comparable non-spike TCR breadth.

Treatment denoted: 19 received Ad26.COV2.S at low or high dose, single or two shots; about five received placebo; per-sample allocation not given. Samples came from day 63 after the first vaccine or placebo injection. Here the sequenced sample was peripheral blood, taken in a trial of Ad26.COV2.S vaccine versus placebo. This receptor was obtained from a person aged 18 to 65 who received the Ad26.COV2.S COVID-19 vaccine or a placebo. The chain employs TRBV7-2 and TRBJ1-1; D gene unclear. This chain's CDR3 is CASSLRTENTEAFF. In DNA form, the CDR3 reads TGTGCCAGCAGCTTACGGACGGAAAACACTGAAGCTTTCTTT.